This T cell receptor beta chain derives from a study of long-term antiretroviral therapy in people with HIV. Overall study findings and caveats: Dominating the repertoire at all time points were the clones that expanded before ART. Diversity remained lower than transplant donor controls, even though it increased after ART.

With regard to this clone: No antigen is known for it.

The CDR3 extends over 17 amino acids. The trim removed 3 bases at V and 1 base at J, leaving 7 bases unmatched. The germline V gene has CDR1 SGDLS and CDR2 YYNGEE. Investigators performed immunoSEQ version v3.0 at survey level. Data came from immunoSEQ multiplex PCR; TCRdb stores just in-frame clones and leaves some out. Of tens of thousands of clones detected, almost 85% appear once; the ten largest clones hold approximately 5.1%. The receptor comes from a woman in her 30s with HIV. V usage is TRBV9 and J usage is TRBJ2-3, with 11 bases aligning to TRBD2. The sequences come from unsorted PBMCs, collected 1.1 years before starting antiretroviral therapy. In DNA, the CDR3 is TGTGCCAGCAGCGGACGAATAGCGGGGGGGGGCACAGATACGCAGTATTTT. It is translated as CASSGRIAGGGTDTQYF. Filled out from reference TRBV9 and TRBJ2-3, the complete variable domain reads DSGVTQTPKHLITATGQRVTLRCSPRSGDLSVYWYQQSLDQGLQFLIQYYNGEERAKGNILERFSAQQFPDLHSELNLSSLELGDSALYFCASSGRIAGGGTDTQYFGPGTRLTVL.